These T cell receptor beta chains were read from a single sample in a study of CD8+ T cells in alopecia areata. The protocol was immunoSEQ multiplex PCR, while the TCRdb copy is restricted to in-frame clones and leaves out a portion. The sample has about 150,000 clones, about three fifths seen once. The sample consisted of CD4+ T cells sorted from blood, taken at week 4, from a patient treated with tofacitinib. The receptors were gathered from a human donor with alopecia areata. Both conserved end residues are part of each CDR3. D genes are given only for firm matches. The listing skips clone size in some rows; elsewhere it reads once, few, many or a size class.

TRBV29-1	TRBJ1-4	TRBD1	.	CSAIQGAWTEKLFF	TGCAGCGCCATTCAGGGGGCTTGGACGGAAAAACTGTTTTTT
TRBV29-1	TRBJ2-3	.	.	CSVRLQARADTQYF	TGCAGCGTTCGCCTGCAGGCTCGGGCAGATACGCAGTATTTT
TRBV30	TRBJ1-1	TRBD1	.	CAWSVAGTGVEAFF	TGTGCCTGGAGTGTAGCCGGGACAGGGGTTGAAGCTTTCTTT
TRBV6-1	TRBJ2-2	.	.	CAGRTGTGELFF	TGTGCCGGGCGAACAGGGACCGGGGAGCTGTTTTTT
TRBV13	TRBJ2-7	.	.	CASNLLGWGNEQYF	TGTGCCAGCAACCTCCTGGGCTGGGGGAACGAGCAGTACTTC
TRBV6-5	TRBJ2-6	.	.	CASKSGPSGANVLTF	TGTGCCAGCAAATCCGGGCCCTCTGGGGCCAACGTCCTGACTTTC
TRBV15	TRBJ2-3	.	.	CATSSTNQGLHTQYF	TGTGCCACCAGCAGCACCAACCAGGGATTGCATACGCAGTATTTT
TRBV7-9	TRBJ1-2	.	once	CASSPQGGMGYTF	TGTGCCAGCAGCCCCCAGGGCGGAATGGGCTACACCTTC
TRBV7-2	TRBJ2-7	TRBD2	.	CASSLAGDHRWEGEQYF	TGTGCCAGCAGCTTAGCGGGGGACCACAGGTGGGAGGGCGAGCAGTACTTC
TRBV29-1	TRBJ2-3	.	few	CSVAGHSNTDTQYF	TGCAGCGTGGCAGGACACTCCAACACAGATACGCAGTATTTT
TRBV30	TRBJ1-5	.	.	CAWSWDGDQPQHF	TGTGCCTGGAGTTGGGACGGTGATCAGCCCCAGCATTTT
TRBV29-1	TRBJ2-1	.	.	CSVTGTPSSYNEQFF	TGCAGCGTTACCGGGACCCCGAGCTCCTACAATGAGCAGTTCTTC
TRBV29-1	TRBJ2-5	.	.	CSVVLRDGQETQYF	TGCAGCGTTGTGCTCCGGGACGGCCAAGAGACCCAGTACTTC
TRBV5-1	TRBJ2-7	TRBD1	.	CASSLVQGSDEQYF	TGCGCCAGCAGCTTGGTACAGGGGAGCGACGAGCAGTACTTC
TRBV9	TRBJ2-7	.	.	CASSVAGGTYEQYF	TGTGCCAGCAGCGTGGCCGGGGGCACCTACGAGCAGTACTTC
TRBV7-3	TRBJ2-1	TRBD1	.	CASSSLTGTGVYEQFF	TGTGCCAGCAGCTCTTTAACCGGGACAGGGGTTTATGAGCAGTTCTTC
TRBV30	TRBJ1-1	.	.	CAWSDVGGAFF	TGTGCCTGGAGTGATGTTGGAGGAGCTTTCTTT
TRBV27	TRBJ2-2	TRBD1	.	CASSLKSGQGYTGELFF	TGTGCCAGCAGCCTAAAATCCGGACAGGGTTACACCGGGGAGCTGTTTTTT
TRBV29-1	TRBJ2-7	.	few	CSVVPVRGEQYF	TGCAGCGTTGTCCCCGTTCGGGGCGAGCAGTACTTC
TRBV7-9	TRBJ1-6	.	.	CASSFGPSPLHF	TGTGCCAGCAGCTTTGGGCCTTCACCCCTCCACTTT
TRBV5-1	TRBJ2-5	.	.	CASSLGPAETQYF	TGCGCCAGCAGCTTGGGTCCCGCCGAGACCCAGTACTTC
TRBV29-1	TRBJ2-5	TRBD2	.	CSVKAGGETQYF	TGCAGCGTTAAAGCGGGGGGCGAGACCCAGTACTTC
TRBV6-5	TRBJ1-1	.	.	CATTGWNTEAFF	TGTGCCACCACGGGATGGAACACTGAAGCTTTCTTT
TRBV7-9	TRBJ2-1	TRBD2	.	CASSRVAASGGNEQFF	TGTGCCAGCAGCCGTGTAGCGGCTAGCGGGGGTAATGAGCAGTTCTTC
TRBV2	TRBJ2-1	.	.	CASAPNFNEQFF	TGTGCCAGCGCGCCCAACTTTAATGAGCAGTTCTTC
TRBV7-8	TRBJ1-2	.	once	CASSLDPYGYTF	TGTGCCAGCAGCTTAGACCCCTATGGCTACACCTTC
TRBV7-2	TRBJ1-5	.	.	CASSLLINQPQHF	TGTGCCAGCAGCTTACTAATAAATCAGCCCCAGCATTTT
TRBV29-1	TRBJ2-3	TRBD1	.	CSGGTGGDTQYF	TGCAGCGGGGGGACAGGGGGCGATACGCAGTATTTT
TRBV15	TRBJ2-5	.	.	CATSRDYIDRTQYF	TGTGCCACCAGCAGAGACTACATTGACCGGACCCAGTACTTC
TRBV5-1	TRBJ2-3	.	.	CASSPGHAGSTDTQYF	TGCGCCAGCAGCCCGGGCCATGCGGGGAGCACAGATACGCAGTATTTT
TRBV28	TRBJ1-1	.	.	CASSLWDLNTEAFF	TGTGCCAGCAGCCTTTGGGACTTAAACACTGAAGCTTTCTTT
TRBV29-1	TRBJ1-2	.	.	CSVSRSNYGYTF	TGCAGCGTTTCGCGGTCTAACTATGGCTACACCTTC
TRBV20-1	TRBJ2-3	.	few	CSASPTDTQYF	TGCAGTGCTAGTCCCACAGATACGCAGTATTTT
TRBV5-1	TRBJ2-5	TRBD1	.	CASRRHPLTGVPPEETQYF	TGCGCCAGCAGGCGTCATCCGTTGACAGGGGTCCCACCCGAAGAGACCCAGTACTTC
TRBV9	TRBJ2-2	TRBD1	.	CASSVARGTGGYGELFF	TGTGCCAGCAGCGTAGCCCGGGGGACAGGGGGATACGGGGAGCTGTTTTTT
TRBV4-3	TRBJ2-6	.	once	CASSQLLGTSGANVLTF	TGCGCCAGCAGCCAACTACTTGGGACATCTGGGGCCAACGTCCTGACTTTC
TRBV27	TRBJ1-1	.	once	CASSLRGGTEAFF	TGTGCCAGCAGTTTACGGGGGGGCACTGAAGCTTTCTTT
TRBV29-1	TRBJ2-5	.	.	CSVGRDLKPQYF	TGCAGCGTTGGTAGAGACCTAAAGCCCCAGTACTTC